The 32 T cell receptor beta chains below all came from one sample that was sequenced in a study of cytomegalovirus exposure and HLA in healthy donors. The assay was immunoSEQ multiplex PCR, and TCRdb's table has in-frame clones only and misses some. The profile covers about 220,000 clones, with roughly 84% appearing a single time and over 12% taken by the ten largest. What was sequenced was PBMCs. These receptors were taken from a woman in her twenties or thirties in good health and CMV-seropositive.

This clone came up a few times. The chain uses TRBV7-2 and TRBJ2-1; D perhaps matches TRBD2 (5 bases). V lost 6 bases to trimming and J lost 9 bases, with 12 bases between them. The CDR3 has 12 residues. Germline V gives CDR1 SGHTA, CDR2 FQGNSA. CDR3 coding DNA: TGTGCCAGCAGTCCCGTCCGGGGTGAGCAGTTCTTC. Its protein is CASSPVRGEQFF. Using reference TRBV7-2 and TRBJ2-1 for the parts outside the CDR3, the full variable domain is GAGVSQSPSNKVTEKGKDVELRCDPISGHTALYWYRQSLGQGLEFLIYFQGNSAPDKSGLPSDRFSAERTGGSVSTLTIQRTQQEDSAVYLCASSPVRGEQFFGPGTRLTVL.

The genes are TRBV6-5 and TRBJ1-3, with no clear D. V was shortened by 4 bases and J by 6 bases, with 4 bases between the two germline ends. CDR1 and CDR2 (germline): MNHEY, SVGAGI. The CDR3 extends over 11 amino acids. The CDR3 coding sequence is TGTGCCAGCAGTTTCAAAAACACCATATATTTT. Translating it yields CASSFKNTIYF.

This clone was observed a few times. The chain recombines TRBV14 with TRBJ1-2; TRBD1 agrees at 7 bases. CDR3 length: 17 residues. Trimming at V came to 4 bases and at J to 4 bases, leaving 15 bases not matched to a gene. The germline CDR1 and CDR2 sequences are SGHDN and FVKESK. CDR3 nucleotide sequence: TGTGCCAGCAGCCCCCACGGGACAGAGGCACTCCGCTATGGCTACACCTTC. Its protein is CASSPHGTEALRYGYTF.

V is TRBV5-1 and J is TRBJ1-3; no clear D. The CDR3 length is 15 residues. Trimming stripped 3 bases from V and 0 bases from J, with 10 bases between. CDR1 and CDR2 (germline): SGHRS, YFSETQ. CDR3 sequence: CASSYGLISGNTIYF. In nucleotides, the CDR3 is TGCGCCAGCAGCTATGGTTTGATCTCTGGAAACACCATATATTTT.

About this clone itself: One end of the junction fails to match germline, which may point to a read error. The chain employs TRBV7-7 and TRBJ1-4; 8 nucleotides match TRBD1. CDR1 is SSHAT and CDR2 is FNYEAQ in the germline V gene (reference sequence). This CDR3 is built from 13 residues. Here the CDR3 DNA reads TGTGCTAGCAGCTACGGACAGGGAGAAACAATGTTTTTT. It yields the protein CASSYGQGETMFF. Using reference TRBV7-7 and TRBJ1-4 for the parts outside the CDR3, the full variable domain is GAGVSQSPRYKVTKRGQDVTLRCDPISSHATLYWYQQALGQGPEFLTYFNYEAQPDKSGLPSDRFSAERPEGSISTLTIQRTEQRDSAMYRCASSYGQGETMFFGSGTQLSVL.

The CDR3 reads CASSGRTYEQYF. CDR3 DNA sequence: TGTGCCAGCAGCGGGCGCACCTACGAGCAGTACTTC. V usage is TRBV14 and J usage is TRBJ2-7; unclear D gene. The germline V gene encodes CDR1 SGHDN and CDR2 FVKESK. The CDR3 contains 12 residues. V lost 5 bases, J lost 2 bases, and 7 bases lay in between.

V and J are TRBV11-2 and TRBJ1-1; D may be TRBD1 (5 bases). CDR1 is SGHAT, CDR2 FQNNGV, per germline. The CDR3 sequence is 13 residues long. The V end lost 4 bases, the J end lost 3 bases, and 9 bases lay between the germline ends. The CDR3 here is CASSSGRYTEAFF. In DNA, the CDR3 is TGTGCCAGCAGCTCGGGACGGTACACTGAAGCTTTCTTT.

The V call is TRBV6-1, the J call TRBJ2-1; 13 nucleotides agree with TRBD2. The CDR3 has 19 residues. CDR1 is MNHNS, CDR2 SASEGT, per germline. The trim removed 9 bases at V and 7 bases at J, leaving 21 bases unmatched. CDR3 sequence reads: CARNERTSGRGPIWNEQFF. CDR3 nucleotides: TGTGCCAGGAATGAACGAACTAGCGGGAGGGGGCCAATTTGGAATGAGCAGTTCTTC.

V is TRBV7-8 and J is TRBJ2-7; 10 bases are a match to TRBD2. With 5 bases clipped from V and 3 bases from J, the junction kept 10 bases outside the gene matches. This CDR3 comprises 16 residues. Germline CDR1 is SGHVS and CDR2 is FQNEAQ. This chain's CDR3 is CASSALAGVGGYEQYF. CDR3 coding DNA: TGTGCCAGCAGCGCTCTAGCGGGGGTAGGCGGCTACGAGCAGTACTTC.

J is TRBJ2-5 and V is TRBV4-2; D possibly uses TRBD1 or TRBD2 (5 bases each). CDR1 LGHNA and CDR2 YNFKEQ come from the germline V gene. This CDR3 is built from 15 residues. The V and J ends lost 1 base and 5 bases respectively, with 14 bases between them. The CDR3 nucleotides read TGTGCCAGCAGCCAAGGGGCAGGGTCGGGGGAGACCCAGTACTTC. Translation gives CASSQGAGSGETQYF.

The rearrangement uses TRBV4-1 and TRBJ2-4; D unclear. V was cut by 8 bases and J by 0 bases, with 8 bases left in between. Germline-derived CDR1 and CDR2 are MGHRA and YSYEKL. The CDR3 runs 13 residues. CDR3 protein: CASGGLAKNIQYF. The CDR3 DNA reads as TGCGCCAGCGGTGGGTTAGCCAAAAACATTCAGTACTTC.

This clone is a singleton in its sample. The chain carries TRBV9 and TRBJ2-1, with 12 positions matching TRBD1. The germline CDR1 and CDR2 sequences are SGDLS and YYNGEE. The length of the CDR3 is 16 residues. V trimming: 2 bases; J trimming: 9 bases; junction bases outside the gene matches: 9. CDR3 sequence reads: CASSVSRDRGRPEQFF. CDR3 coding DNA: TGTGCCAGCAGCGTGAGCCGGGACAGGGGGCGCCCTGAGCAGTTCTTC.

The CDR3 loop reads CASSVEYNTEAFF. CDR3 coding DNA: TGTGCCAGCAGCGTAGAGTATAACACTGAAGCTTTCTTT. The chain uses TRBV9 and TRBJ1-1, with D unresolved. The V end lost 0 bases, the J end lost 2 bases, and 5 bases lay between the germline ends. Germline loops: CDR1 SGDLS, CDR2 YYNGEE. The CDR3 runs 13 residues.

This rearrangement joins TRBV27 to TRBJ1-2, with a tentative D call TRBD1 (5 bases). Germline V CDR1 and CDR2: MNHEY, SMNVEV (reference sequence). The length of the CDR3 is 13 residues. Trimming took off 7 bases at V and 2 bases at J, with 11 bases between the two ends. CDR3 loop: CASTGGGNYGYTF. CDR3 DNA sequence: TGTGCCAGCACTGGGGGGGGGAACTATGGCTACACCTTC.

V gene TRBV30 combines with J gene TRBJ1-1; 7 bases are shared with TRBD1. The CDR3 length is 12 residues. The ends lost 4 bases at V and 4 bases at J; junction bases unmatched: 3. Germline V gene lookup returns CDR1 GTSNPN and CDR2 SVGIG (reference sequence). The CDR3 sequence is CAWTTGPTEAFF. The DNA of the CDR3 is TGTGCCTGGACGACAGGGCCCACTGAAGCTTTCTTT.

J is TRBJ1-2 and V is TRBV7-2; no firm D call. V lost 11 bases and J lost 0, with 10 bases in between. The germline V gene encodes CDR1 SGHTA and CDR2 FQGNSA. The CDR3 loop spans 12 amino acids. The CDR3 sequence: CAGREPNYGYTF. CDR3 coding DNA: TGTGCCGGACGAGAACCTAACTATGGCTACACCTTC.

The V and J genes are TRBV30 and TRBJ2-6; TRBD2 might be the D (5 bases). V was trimmed by 3 bases and J by 2 bases, leaving 11 bases between them. CDR1 is GTSNPN and CDR2 is SVGIG in the germline V gene (reference sequence). The CDR3 sequence is 15 residues long. The CDR3 sequence is CAWSGIRAGANVLTF. Written as DNA, the CDR3 is TGTGCCTGGAGCGGGATTAGAGCTGGGGCCAACGTCCTGACTTTC.

The V call is TRBV4-1, the J call TRBJ1-1, with D possibly matching TRBD1 (5 bases). V shed 3 bases and J shed 1 base, with 18 bases lying between them. The germline gives CDR1 MGHRA, CDR2 YSYEKL. There are 17 residues in the CDR3. CDR3 sequence reads: CASSQGWNRGPNTEAFF. CDR3 sequence (DNA): TGCGCCAGCAGCCAGGGGTGGAATCGGGGACCGAACACTGAAGCTTTCTTT.

CDR3 amino acids: CSVRKQGRGYEQYF. CDR3 nucleotides: TGCAGCGTCAGAAAACAGGGAAGGGGTTACGAGCAGTACTTC. The chain carries TRBV29-1 and TRBJ2-7; possible D gene TRBD1, 6 bases. The germline V gene has CDR1 SQVTM and CDR2 ANQGSEA. V shed 6 bases and J shed 4 bases, with 19 bases lying between them. There are 14 residues in the CDR3.

This clone is a singleton in its sample. The rearrangement uses TRBV30 and TRBJ1-5; the D is unclear. In germline, CDR1 is GTSNPN, CDR2 SVGIG (reference sequence). This CDR3 comprises 13 residues. V shed 2 bases and J shed 2 bases, with 7 bases lying between them. The CDR3 spells CAWSSGGNQPQHF. In DNA, the CDR3 is TGTGCCTGGAGTAGTGGGGGCAATCAGCCCCAGCATTTT. The entire variable domain, with the rest obtained from reference TRBV30 and TRBJ1-5, is as follows: SQTIHQWPATLVQPVGSPLSLECTVEGTSNPNLYWYRQAAGRGLQLLFYSVGIGQISSEVPQNLSASRPQDRQFILSSKKLLLSDSGFYLCAWSSGGNQPQHFGDGTRLSIL.

J is TRBJ1-1 and V is TRBV6-5; a weak D match, TRBD1 (6 bases). The CDR3 runs to 14 residues. V lost 2 bases and J 5 bases, leaving 12 bases between the germline ends. Germline V CDR1 and CDR2: MNHEY, SVGAGI. The CDR3 nucleotides read TGTGCCAGCAGTTACGGGGGCCCGGGGACTGAAGCTTTCTTT. As protein: CASSYGGPGTEAFF.

CDR3 residues: CASSSEGYGYTF. Here the CDR3 DNA reads TGTGCCAGCAGCTCAGAAGGTTATGGCTACACCTTC. The chain couples TRBV11-3 to TRBJ1-2; no clear D gene. The V gene's germline CDR1 is SGHNT and CDR2 YENEEA. V lost 4 bases and J 5 bases, leaving 8 bases between the germline ends. The CDR3 spans 12 residues.

This clone was detected only once. This chain joins TRBV5-1 and TRBJ2-1; 8 nucleotides agree with TRBD2. The junction had 5 bases not matched to a gene; V was cut back by 0 bases and J by 3 bases. The CDR3 extends over 16 amino acids. Germline V lookup: CDR1 SGHRS, CDR2 YFSETQ. CDR3 amino acids: CASSLVSSGNYNEQFF. The CDR3 DNA reads TGCGCCAGCAGCTTGGTGAGTAGCGGGAACTACAATGAGCAGTTCTTC. The complete variable domain, with remaining parts taken from reference TRBV5-1 and TRBJ2-1, reads KAGVTQTPRYLIKTRGQQVTLSCSPISGHRSVSWYQQTPGQGLQFLFEYFSETQRNKGNFPGRFSGRQFSNSRSEMNVSTLELGDSALYLCASSLVSSGNYNEQFFGPGTRLTVL.

This rearrangement joins TRBV7-3 to TRBJ2-5, with D perhaps matching TRBD2 (6 bases). CDR1 is SGHTA and CDR2 is FQGTGA in the germline V gene. V lost 4 bases and J lost 10, with 16 bases in between. The CDR3 is 13 residues long. CDR3 DNA: TGTGCCAGCAGCTCCCAATATGCGGGGATCCAGTACTTC. This codes for CASSSQYAGIQYF.

The chain uses TRBV6-1 and TRBJ2-1; D possibly uses TRBD1 or TRBD2 (6 bases each). Trimming stripped 5 bases from V and 10 bases from J, with 18 bases between. This CDR3 is built from 14 residues. CDR1 is MNHNS, CDR2 SASEGT, per germline. The CDR3 is CASSTSGAGREQFF. The CDR3 region has the DNA TGTGCCAGCAGTACCTCAGGGGCGGGAAGGGAGCAGTTCTTC.

This clone was recorded only once. CDR3 protein: CASSLGVGRNQPQHF. The CDR3 region has the DNA TGTGCCAGCAGCTTGGGTGTGGGCCGCAATCAGCCCCAGCATTTT. V and J are TRBV5-4 and TRBJ1-5; no firm D call. The length of the CDR3 is 15 residues. The germline V gene has CDR1 SGHNT and CDR2 YYREEE (reference sequence). The V end lost 0 bases, the J end lost 2 bases, and 9 bases lay between the germline ends.

This clone was observed a single time. The CDR3 loop is CASSPTSRVGYGYTF. CDR3 sequence (DNA): TGTGCCAGCTCACCTACGTCAAGGGTTGGCTATGGCTACACCTTC. This chain joins TRBV18 and TRBJ1-2; no clear D. The CDR3 extends over 15 amino acids. The germline V and J ends were trimmed by 3 bases and 4 bases, with 15 bases remaining between them. Germline V gene lookup returns CDR1 KGHSH and CDR2 LQKENI.

V usage is TRBV6-5 and J usage is TRBJ2-2; no firm D call. V shed 10 bases and J shed 2 bases, with 17 bases lying between them. The germline CDR1 and CDR2 sequences are MNHEY and SVGAGI. CDR3 length equals 15 residues. The CDR3 spells CATKTGGRNTGELFF. The CDR3 bases are TGTGCCACCAAAACTGGTGGCAGAAACACCGGGGAGCTGTTTTTT.

This clone was recorded once. Additional DNA sequences in this sample encode the identical CDR3. The CDR3 nucleotides read TGTGCCAGCAGCTTACGGGGGAACACTGAAGCTTTCTTT. Residues: CASSLRGNTEAFF. The chain employs TRBV27 and TRBJ1-1; D gene unclear. Germline CDR1 MNHEY, CDR2 SMNVEV (reference sequence). This CDR3 comprises 13 residues. Between the trimmed V and J ends, which lost 6 bases and 1 base, there was a span of 9 bases.

V and J are TRBV29-1 and TRBJ2-5; no reliable D call. CDR3 length: 11 amino acids. Germline V gene sequence: CDR1 SQVTM, CDR2 ANQGSEA. Trimming removed 6 bases from V and 4 bases from J, with 9 bases in between. The CDR3: CSVTDLETQYF. In DNA, the CDR3 is TGCAGCGTCACAGATCTAGAGACCCAGTACTTC.

J is TRBJ1-1 and V is TRBV29-1, with D uncertain. This CDR3 spans 12 amino acids. Germline values: CDR1 SQVTM, CDR2 ANQGSEA. Deletions cut 4 bases from V and 6 bases from J, with 12 bases between. The CDR3 DNA is TGCAGCGTTGTTCATGCGGCGGCTGAAGCTTTCTTT. This sequence encodes CSVVHAAAEAFF.

This clone has only a few counts. The chain has TRBV27 and TRBJ2-2, with no clear D. Germline-derived CDR1 and CDR2 are MNHEY and SMNVEV (reference sequence). The V end lost 5 bases, the J end lost 4 bases, and 14 bases lay between the germline ends. There are 15 residues in the CDR3. The CDR3 here is CASSVQIFSTGELFF. The CDR3 DNA is TGTGCCAGCAGTGTCCAAATTTTCAGCACCGGGGAGCTGTTTTTT.